A single sample gave rise to the 29 T cell receptor beta chains below, sequenced in a study of untreated major depressive disorder. Their specific antigens are unknown. Regarding the study as a whole: Compared with controls, depressed patients showed more TRBV05-01 (Vbeta 5.1) usage in CD4+ T cells.

Here immunoSEQ multiplex PCR was the method, and the copy in TCRdb shows in-frame clones only, minus some. The top ten clones hold 1.7% of a sample with around 13,000 clones, 75% to 95% of them seen once. The specimen sequenced was CD4+ T cells from PBMCs. The receptors come from a woman aged 25 to 39 with major depressive disorder.

The rearrangement uses TRBV6-1 and TRBJ2-4; D gene unclear. This CDR3 contains 13 residues. The germline V and J ends were trimmed by 8 bases and 3 bases, with 11 bases remaining between them. CDR1 is MNHNS, CDR2 SASEGT, per germline. CDR3 loop: CASGQVIKNIQYF. The DNA of the CDR3 is TGTGCCAGCGGGCAGGTCATCAAAAACATTCAGTACTTC.

This chain links TRBV27 with TRBJ1-2; TRBD1 agrees at 7 bases. The CDR3 has 13 amino acids. After removal of 6 bases from V and 4 bases from J, the junction contained 5 bases not matched to a gene. Germline-derived CDR1 and CDR2 are MNHEY and SMNVEV (reference sequence). The chain's CDR3 is CASRLTGTYGYTF. The CDR3 bases are TGTGCCAGCAGATTGACAGGGACCTATGGCTACACCTTC.

The rearrangement joins TRBV5-6 to TRBJ2-2; no firm D call. This CDR3 has 15 amino acids. Germline values: CDR1 SGHDT, CDR2 YYEEEE. Trimming shortened V by 1 base and J by 1 base, and 8 bases separated the two germline ends. DNA of the CDR3: TGTGCCAGCAGCTTGATGGCGGTGAACACCGGGGAGCTGTTTTTT. Translating it yields CASSLMAVNTGELFF.

This sequence joins TRBV27 and TRBJ1-4, with 7 bases lining up with TRBD1. Germline loops: CDR1 MNHEY, CDR2 SMNVEV (reference sequence). This CDR3 region has 17 residues. V gave up 7 bases and J gave up 0 bases; unmatched junction bases: 11. CDR3 amino acids: CASKVGKGAATNEKLFF. CDR3 in DNA: TGTGCCAGCAAGGTGGGGAAGGGGGCTGCAACTAATGAAAAACTGTTTTTT.

The rearrangement uses TRBV6-4 and TRBJ1-2, with D maybe TRBD1 (5 bases). In germline, CDR1 is MRHNA, CDR2 SNTAGT. V was trimmed by 6 bases and J by 0 bases, leaving 14 bases between them. The CDR3 covers 15 residues. CDR3: CASRAQGLANYGYTF. The DNA for the CDR3 is TGTGCCAGCAGAGCCCAGGGTTTAGCTAACTATGGCTACACCTTC.

This clone was observed a few times. The J gene is TRBJ2-2, the V gene TRBV29-1; 7 bases align to TRBD1. This CDR3 comprises 12 residues. After removal of 6 bases from V and 5 bases from J, the junction contained 3 bases not matched to a gene. The germline CDR1 and CDR2 sequences are SQVTM and ANQGSEA. CDR3 region: CSVVTGTGELFF. CDR3 nucleotide sequence: TGCAGCGTGGTGACAGGGACCGGGGAGCTGTTTTTT.

The V call is TRBV6-5, the J call TRBJ1-1; no definite D call. V was cut by 6 bases and J by 0 bases, with 11 bases left in between. Germline loops: CDR1 MNHEY, CDR2 SVGAGI. The CDR3 consists of 14 residues. The CDR3 protein is CASRRSSLNTEAFF. The CDR3 coding sequence is TGTGCCAGCAGGAGATCTTCGTTGAACACTGAAGCTTTCTTT.

This chain uses TRBV11-1 with TRBJ2-7; perhaps TRBD1 as D (6 bases). Germline V gene sequence: CDR1 SGHAT, CDR2 FQDESV (reference sequence). The CDR3 spans 15 residues. V was trimmed by 2 bases and J by 2 bases, leaving 13 bases between them. The CDR3 here is CASSLYAGVTYEQYF. In DNA form, the CDR3 reads TGTGCCAGCAGCTTATATGCAGGGGTCACCTACGAGCAGTACTTC.

The rearrangement links TRBV7-8 to TRBJ1-5, with D unclear. Trimming stripped 1 base from V and 6 bases from J, with 10 bases between. The CDR3 length is 14 residues. Germline V lookup: CDR1 SGHVS, CDR2 FQNEAQ. In nucleotides, the CDR3 is TGTGCCAGCAGCTTAGTTGAGGGTATTCAGCCCCAGCATTTT. The encoded protein is CASSLVEGIQPQHF. Looking up the rest from reference TRBV7-8 and TRBJ1-5 gives the full variable domain: GAGVSQSPRYKVAKRGQDVALRCDPISGHVSLFWYQQALGQGPEFLTYFQNEAQLDKSGLPSDRFFAERPEGSVSTLKIQRTQQEDSAVYLCASSLVEGIQPQHFGDGTRLSIL.

This chain joins TRBV2 and TRBJ2-1; maybe TRBD2 (6 bases). V was pared by 8 bases and J by 4 bases, with 15 bases between. The CDR3 covers 14 residues. CDR1 and CDR2 from the germline V gene are SNHLY and FYNNEI. This chain's CDR3 is CASGRSALYNEQFF. CDR3 DNA: TGTGCCAGCGGGAGGTCTGCCCTTTACAATGAGCAGTTCTTC.

The chain recombines TRBV5-1 with TRBJ2-3; 13 bases are shared with TRBD2. Germline V CDR1 and CDR2: SGHRS, YFSETQ. This CDR3 region has 18 residues. J was trimmed by 4 bases and V by 4 bases; bases with no gene match: 12. The CDR3 region has the DNA TGCGCCAGCAGCGTTGAACTAGCGGGAGGGCCAGGGGCAGATACGCAGTATTTT. This encodes CASSVELAGGPGADTQYF. Combining the CDR3 with reference TRBV5-1 and TRBJ2-3 gives the whole variable domain KAGVTQTPRYLIKTRGQQVTLSCSPISGHRSVSWYQQTPGQGLQFLFEYFSETQRNKGNFPGRFSGRQFSNSRSEMNVSTLELGDSALYLCASSVELAGGPGADTQYFGPGTRLTVL.

The rearrangement links TRBV19 to TRBJ1-1; TRBD1 is a possible D gene (6 bases). The CDR3 has 15 amino acids. V gave up 5 bases and J gave up 1 base, with 14 bases separating them. CDR1 and CDR2 (germline): LNHDA, SQIVND (reference sequence). CDR3 protein: CASSRGPQGNTEAFF. The CDR3 coding sequence is TGTGCCAGTAGTCGCGGACCACAGGGGAACACTGAAGCTTTCTTT.

In regard to this clone: Distinct nucleotide sequences in the sample also encode this CDR3. The rearrangement links TRBV4-3 to TRBJ1-1; the D gene is possibly TRBD1 (5 bases). The germline CDR1 and CDR2 sequences are LGHNA and YSLEER. Trimming removed 0 bases at V and 7 bases at J, with 9 bases between. CDR3 length equals 13 residues. The CDR3 loop is CASSQDRAYEAFF. The CDR3 DNA reads TGCGCCAGCAGCCAAGACAGGGCTTATGAAGCTTTCTTT.

The CDR3 region has the DNA TGTGCCAGCAGCTCAATACAGGGGAGAGGGGGCTACACCTTC. Protein: CASSSIQGRGGYTF. The chain is built from TRBV11-2 and TRBJ1-2; TRBD1 matches at 7 bases. This CDR3 spans 14 amino acids. V was clipped by 4 bases and J by 8 bases; unmatched bases: 10. Germline V gives CDR1 SGHAT, CDR2 FQNNGV.

With respect to this clone: The junction departs from the called germline gene at one end, perhaps through a read error. This chain uses TRBV5-4 with TRBJ2-1; 7 bases are shared with TRBD2. This CDR3 has 12 amino acids. Looked up from germline, CDR1 is SGHNT and CDR2 is YYREEE (reference sequence). Written as DNA, the CDR3 is TGTGCCAGCAGCTCCCGGACTAGTAGTCTGCTCTTC. It is translated as CASSSRTSSLLF.

The V call is TRBV7-2, the J call TRBJ1-5; TRBD1 might be the D (6 bases). This CDR3 has 15 amino acids. Germline assignment: CDR1 SGHTA and CDR2 FQGNSA. V was trimmed by 5 bases and J by 6 bases, leaving 17 bases between them. CDR3 sequence (DNA): TGTGCCAGCAGCACAAGGGTGCAGGGGAGTCAGCCCCAGCATTTT. This codes for CASSTRVQGSQPQHF.

The chain couples TRBV5-3 to TRBJ1-2, with D uncertain. TRBV5-3 falls under the ORF class, with uncertain function. The V gene lost 6 bases and the J gene lost 5 bases, with 5 bases spanning the gap. CDR3 length: 10 amino acids. CDR3 nucleotide sequence: TGTGCCAGAAATCGGTATGGCTACACCTTC. Residues: CARNRYGYTF.

The chain recombines TRBV27 with TRBJ1-1, with D unresolved. V lost 0 bases, J lost 2 bases, and 10 bases lay in between. CDR3 length: 15 residues. Germline CDR1 MNHEY, CDR2 SMNVEV (reference sequence). The CDR3 DNA is TGTGCCAGCAGTTTATCGGCACAGTATAACACTGAAGCTTTCTTT. As protein: CASSLSAQYNTEAFF.

The rearrangement uses TRBV30 and TRBJ1-2; maybe TRBD1 (5 bases). In germline, CDR1 is GTSNPN, CDR2 SVGIG (reference sequence). Trimming pared 8 bases from V and 4 bases from J, leaving 17 bases between. The CDR3 runs to 13 residues. The CDR3 is CARHRDRPYGYTF. The CDR3 nucleotides read TGTGCCCGCCACCGGGACCGACCCTATGGCTACACCTTC.

This clone was seen a handful of times. The chain is built from TRBV7-9 and TRBJ2-7; 7 positions match TRBD1. The CDR3 spans 15 residues. CDR1 is SEHNR, CDR2 FQNEAQ, per germline (reference sequence). Germline trimming cut 1 base from V and 4 bases from J; bases unmatched to any gene: 7. The CDR3 coding sequence is TGTGCCAGCAGCTTAGGGGACAGAGGATATTACGAGCAGTACTTC. Its translation is CASSLGDRGYYEQYF.

This clone was counted once. The rearrangement links TRBV7-2 to TRBJ1-2; 7 bases line up with TRBD1. There are 14 residues in the CDR3. Germline assignment: CDR1 SGHTA and CDR2 FQGNSA. The J segment lost 4 bases and the V segment lost 2 bases, leaving 4 bases of the junction unmatched. CDR3 residues: CASSLPRQGYGYTF. CDR3 DNA sequence: TGTGCCAGCAGCTTACCCCGACAGGGCTATGGCTACACCTTC.

This clone was found once. V gene TRBV4-3 combines with J gene TRBJ1-1, with D unclear. V lost 0 bases to trimming and J lost 4 bases, with 6 bases between them. The CDR3 loop spans 13 amino acids. Germline CDR1 is LGHNA and CDR2 is YSLEER. The CDR3 DNA is TGCGCCAGCAGCCAAGATGCTTCCACTGAAGCTTTCTTT. Translation gives CASSQDASTEAFF.

The V gene is TRBV14, the J gene TRBJ2-3; D gene ambiguous. The length of the CDR3 is 13 residues. Per the germline V gene, CDR1 is SGHDN and CDR2 is FVKESK. V was cut by 1 base and J by 6 bases, with 8 bases left in between. The CDR3 loop is CASSQGNGDTQYF. CDR3 in DNA: TGTGCCAGCAGCCAAGGCAATGGCGATACGCAGTATTTT.

This clone was counted a few times. This chain uses TRBV30 with TRBJ1-2, with TRBD1 as a possible D gene (5 bases). V was clipped by 2 bases and J by 6 bases, with 13 bases between them. The germline CDR1 and CDR2 sequences are GTSNPN and SVGIG (reference sequence). CDR3 length equals 13 residues. CDR3 sequence reads: CAWSRDRPHGYTF. CDR3 coding DNA: TGTGCCTGGAGTAGGGACCGACCCCATGGCTACACCTTC.

The chain recombines TRBV5-1 with TRBJ1-2; 8 bases fit TRBD1. CDR3 length: 16 residues. The V and J ends lost 4 bases and 0 bases, in that order; junction bases with no gene match: 8. Germline CDR1 reads SGHRS; CDR2 reads YFSETQ. The CDR3 DNA reads TGCGCCAGCAGCGGACAGGGCTTCGAGGCTAACTATGGCTACACCTTC. It is translated as CASSGQGFEANYGYTF.

The V call is TRBV5-4, the J call TRBJ2-3; no clear D. V was cut by 1 base and J by 5 bases, with 5 bases left in between. Per germline, CDR1 SGHNT and CDR2 YYREEE (reference sequence). This CDR3 has 12 residues. Here the CDR3 reads CASSLRGDTQYF. The CDR3 bases are TGTGCCAGCAGCTTGCGTGGAGATACGCAGTATTTT.

The V gene is TRBV7-6, the J gene TRBJ2-2, with D possibly being TRBD1 (5 bases). The V and J ends lost 3 bases and 4 bases respectively, with 12 bases between them. Germline CDR1 is SGHVS and CDR2 is FNYEAQ. The CDR3 has 15 residues. CDR3 protein: CASSLESGATGELFF. The DNA of the CDR3 is TGTGCCAGCAGCTTGGAAAGTGGGGCCACCGGGGAGCTGTTTTTT.

This chain's CDR3 is CASRSPGVVTGELFF. In DNA form, the CDR3 reads TGTGCCAGCCGGTCACCAGGGGTCGTCACCGGGGAGCTGTTTTTT. The chain links TRBV11-3 to TRBJ2-2; D is possibly TRBD1 (6 bases). The length of the CDR3 is 15 residues. The V gene lost 8 bases and the J gene lost 4 bases, with 17 bases spanning the gap. The germline V gene has CDR1 SGHNT and CDR2 YENEEA.

V usage is TRBV6-1 and J usage is TRBJ1-2, with TRBD1 as a possible D gene (5 bases). The ends were cut back, 1 base at V and 7 bases at J, with 10 bases in the middle. The CDR3 is 13 amino acids. From germline, CDR1 is MNHNS and CDR2 SASEGT. The CDR3 region has the DNA TGTGCCAGCAGTGAAGGTTTGGGGACTGGCTACACCTTC. It codes for CASSEGLGTGYTF.